This TCR beta chain originates from a study of OX40 agonist ivuxolimab in advanced cancers. Study at large: Prior anti-PD-1, anti-PD-L1 or anti-CTLA-4 therapy did not bar entry, and about 38% had some.

Study results and caveats: Blood T cells, both CD4+ and CD8+, expanded clonally by week 6 at 0.1 to 3.0 mg/kg.

Looked up from germline, CDR1 is SQVTM and CDR2 is ANQGSEA. The CDR3 length is 14 residues. Trimming took off 6 bases at V and 0 bases at J, with 15 bases between the two ends. To note about this clone: Its target is unknown.

The protocol was immunoSEQ multiplex PCR, while the TCRdb copy is restricted to in-frame clones and leaves out a portion. The repertoire holds 15,000 or so clones, 65% to 75% seen once, with around 33% in the top ten. The material was CD4+ or CD8+ T cells sorted from blood, obtained in a trial of the OX40 agonist ivuxolimab. The gene calls are TRBV29-1 and TRBJ2-7; possibly TRBD2 for D (6 bases). This clonotype originated in an adult with an advanced solid tumor such as melanoma, head and neck, liver or kidney cancer. The DNA of the CDR3 is TGCAGCGTGGAGAGGCGGGAACCCTCCTACGAGCAGTACTTC. It is translated as CSVERREPSYEQYF.